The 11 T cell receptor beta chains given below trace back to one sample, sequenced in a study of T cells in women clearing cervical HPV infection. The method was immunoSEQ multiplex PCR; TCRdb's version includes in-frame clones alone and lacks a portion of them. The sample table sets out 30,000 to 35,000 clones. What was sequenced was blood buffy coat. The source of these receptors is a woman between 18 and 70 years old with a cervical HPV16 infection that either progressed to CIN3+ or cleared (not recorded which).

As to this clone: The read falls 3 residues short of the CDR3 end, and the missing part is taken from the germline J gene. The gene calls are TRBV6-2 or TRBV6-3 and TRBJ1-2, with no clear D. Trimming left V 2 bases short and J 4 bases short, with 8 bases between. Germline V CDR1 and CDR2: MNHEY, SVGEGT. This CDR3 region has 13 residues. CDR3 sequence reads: CASSYQVGYGYTF. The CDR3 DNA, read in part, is TGTGCCAGCAGTTACCAAGTCGGCTATGGC.

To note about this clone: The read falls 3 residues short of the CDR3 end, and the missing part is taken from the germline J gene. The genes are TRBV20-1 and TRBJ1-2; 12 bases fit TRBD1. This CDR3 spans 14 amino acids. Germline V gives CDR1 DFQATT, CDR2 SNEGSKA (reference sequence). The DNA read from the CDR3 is TGCAGTGCTCGGGCGGGACAGGGGGCTGAGGGC. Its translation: CSARAGQGAEG. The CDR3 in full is CSARAGQGAEGYTF.

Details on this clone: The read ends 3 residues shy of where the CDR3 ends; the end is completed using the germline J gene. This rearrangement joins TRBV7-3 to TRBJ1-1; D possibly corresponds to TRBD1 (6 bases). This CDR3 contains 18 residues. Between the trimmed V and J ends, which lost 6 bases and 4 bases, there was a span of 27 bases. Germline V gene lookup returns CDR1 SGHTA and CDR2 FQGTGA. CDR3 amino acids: CASRLKAGATFGSTEAFF. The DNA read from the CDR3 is TGTGCCAGCAGACTAAAGGCAGGGGCTACCTTCGGCAGCACTGAA.

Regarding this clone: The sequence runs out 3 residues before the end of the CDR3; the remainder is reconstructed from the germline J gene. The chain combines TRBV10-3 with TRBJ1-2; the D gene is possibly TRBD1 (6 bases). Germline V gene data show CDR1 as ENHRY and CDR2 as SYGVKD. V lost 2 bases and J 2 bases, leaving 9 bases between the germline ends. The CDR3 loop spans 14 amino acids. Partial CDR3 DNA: TGTGCCATCAGTGAGCCCGACAGGAACTATGGC. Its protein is CAISEPDRNYG. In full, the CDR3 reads CAISEPDRNYGYTF.

The CDR3 bases that were read are TGCGCCAGCAGCTACCGGGACAGGGTTCGTGGC. Residues: CASSYRDRVRG. The entire CDR3 reads CASSYRDRVRGYTF. This chain connects TRBV5-1 to TRBJ1-2; 9 positions match TRBD1. The read falls 3 residues short of the CDR3 end, and the missing part is taken from the germline J gene. This CDR3 has 14 residues. Trimming took 3 bases from V and 7 from J; bases not matched to a gene: 7. CDR1 is SGHRS, CDR2 YFSETQ, per germline.

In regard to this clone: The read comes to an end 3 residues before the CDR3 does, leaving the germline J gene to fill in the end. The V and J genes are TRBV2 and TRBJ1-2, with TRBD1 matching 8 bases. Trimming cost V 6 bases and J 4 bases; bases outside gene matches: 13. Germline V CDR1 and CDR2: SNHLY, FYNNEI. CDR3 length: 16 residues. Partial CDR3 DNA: TGTGCCAGCAGGATCCGGACAGGGTTACCCGTCTATGGC. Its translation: CASRIRTGLPVYG. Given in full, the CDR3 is CASRIRTGLPVYGYTF.

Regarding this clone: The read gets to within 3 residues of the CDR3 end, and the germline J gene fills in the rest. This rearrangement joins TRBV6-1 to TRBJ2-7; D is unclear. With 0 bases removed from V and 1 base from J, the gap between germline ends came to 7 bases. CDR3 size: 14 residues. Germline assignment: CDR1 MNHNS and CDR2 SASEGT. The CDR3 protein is CASSEAIGSYEQYF. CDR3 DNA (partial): TGTGCCAGCAGTGAAGCAATAGGGTCCTACGAG.

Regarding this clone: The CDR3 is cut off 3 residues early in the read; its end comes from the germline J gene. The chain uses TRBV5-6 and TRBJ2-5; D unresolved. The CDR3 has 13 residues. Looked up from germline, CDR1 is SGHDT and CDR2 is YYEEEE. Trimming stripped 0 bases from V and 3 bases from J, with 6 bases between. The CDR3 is CASSLVTEETQYF. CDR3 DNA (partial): TGTGCCAGCAGCTTGGTTACGGAAGAGACC.

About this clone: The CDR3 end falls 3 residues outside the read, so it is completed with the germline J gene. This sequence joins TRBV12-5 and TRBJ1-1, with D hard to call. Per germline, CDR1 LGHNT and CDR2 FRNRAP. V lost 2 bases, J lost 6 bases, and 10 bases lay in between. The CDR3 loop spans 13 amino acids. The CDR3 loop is CASGLSGKAEAFF. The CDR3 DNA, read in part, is TGTGCTAGTGGTTTGTCGGGGAAGGCTGAA.

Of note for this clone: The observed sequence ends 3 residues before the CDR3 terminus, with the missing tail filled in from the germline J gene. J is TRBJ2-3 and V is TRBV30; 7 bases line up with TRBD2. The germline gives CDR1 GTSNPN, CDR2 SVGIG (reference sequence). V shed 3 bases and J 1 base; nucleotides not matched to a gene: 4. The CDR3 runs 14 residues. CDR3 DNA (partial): TGTGCCTGGAGGATCGCGGGGGGCACAGATACG. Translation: CAWRIAGGTDT. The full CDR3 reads CAWRIAGGTDTQYF. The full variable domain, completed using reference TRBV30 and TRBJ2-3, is SQTIHQWPATLVQPVGSPLSLECTVEGTSNPNLYWYRQAAGRGLQLLFYSVGIGQISSEVPQNLSASRPQDRQFILSSKKLLLSDSGFYLCAWRIAGGTDTQYFGPGTRLTVL.

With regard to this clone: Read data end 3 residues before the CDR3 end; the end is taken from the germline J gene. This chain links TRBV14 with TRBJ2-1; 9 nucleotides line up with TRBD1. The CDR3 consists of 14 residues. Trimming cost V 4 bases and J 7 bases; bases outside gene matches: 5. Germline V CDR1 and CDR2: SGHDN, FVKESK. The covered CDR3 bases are TGTGCCAGCAGCCTTCGACAGGGGGGGAATGAG. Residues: CASSLRQGGNE. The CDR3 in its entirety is CASSLRQGGNEQFF.